These 14 T cell receptor beta chains originate from one sample sequenced in a study of Ad26.COV2.S vaccination and SARS-CoV-2 variants. Clones were sequenced by immunoSEQ multiplex PCR, and TCRdb holds only the in-frame ones, with some missing. The sample shows over 450,000 clones, about 89% of them seen only once. Treatment in this sample: around 19 received Ad26.COV2.S at low or high dose, single or two shots; about 5 received placebo; per-sample allocation not given. Day 63 following the first vaccine or placebo injection was when the samples were taken. The material sequenced was peripheral blood, taken in a trial of Ad26.COV2.S vaccine versus placebo. All receptors derive from a person between 18 and 65 years old who received the Ad26.COV2.S COVID-19 vaccine or a placebo.

The chain couples TRBV10-3 to TRBJ1-1; the match to TRBD1 covers 9 bases. V gave up 5 bases and J gave up 3 bases; unmatched junction bases: 4. Germline loops: CDR1 ENHRY, CDR2 SYGVKD. The CDR3 contains 14 residues. As DNA, the CDR3 is TGTGCCATCAGTAGACAGGGGGGCGACACTGAAGCTTTCTTT. Its translation: CAISRQGGDTEAFF.

The J gene is TRBJ2-7, the V gene TRBV3-1 (or the pseudogene TRBV3-2), with D possibly matching TRBD2 (5 bases). V lost 0 bases and J 7 bases, leaving 10 bases between the germline ends. CDR1 is LGHDT and CDR2 is YNNKEL in the germline V gene (reference sequence). CDR3 length: 13 amino acids. DNA for the CDR3: TGTGCCAGCAGCCAAGATCGCTCGGGGGAGCAGTACTTC. As protein: CASSQDRSGEQYF.

The rearrangement uses TRBV3-1 (or the pseudogene TRBV3-2) and TRBJ2-7, with 8 nucleotides matching TRBD2. J lost 7 bases, V lost 8 bases, and 10 bases had no gene match. Looked up from germline, CDR1 is LGHDT and CDR2 is YNNKEL (reference sequence). The length of the CDR3 is 13 residues. The CDR3 region is CASGGSGIREQYF. In DNA, the CDR3 is TGTGCCAGCGGAGGTAGCGGGATACGGGAGCAGTACTTC.

Here the CDR3 reads CASSFARPPQNTEAFF. CDR3 bases: TGTGCCAGCAGTTTTGCAAGGCCCCCCCAGAACACTGAAGCTTTCTTT. The V gene is TRBV28, the J gene TRBJ1-1; D gene ambiguous. Germline CDR1 MDHEN, CDR2 SYDVKM. The CDR3 totals 16 residues. The V end lost 3 bases, the J end lost 1 base, and 15 bases lay between the germline ends.

The genes are TRBV6-2 or TRBV6-3 and TRBJ1-5, with D possibly TRBD1 on 5 matching bases. The germline CDR1 and CDR2 sequences are MNHEY and SVGEGT. The CDR3 is 13 amino acids. Trimming shortened V by 4 bases and J by 7 bases, and 11 bases separated the two germline ends. CDR3 DNA sequence: TGTGCCAGCAGTTCCCTAGACAGACAGCCCCAGCATTTT. Translated: CASSSLDRQPQHF.

The chain carries TRBV7-2 and TRBJ2-3; tentatively, D is TRBD2 (6 bases). Germline-derived CDR1 and CDR2 are SGHTA and FQGNSA. The CDR3 is 16 residues long. Trimming took off 3 bases at V and 2 bases at J, with 15 bases between the two ends. The CDR3 nucleotides read TGTGCCAGCAGCTTGGCCGGGACTCTACCCACAGATACGCAGTATTTT. Its translation: CASSLAGTLPTDTQYF.

This chain connects TRBV6-5 to TRBJ1-3, with 8 bases aligning to TRBD1. J gave up 2 bases and V 5 bases, and 5 bases lay outside the gene matches. This CDR3 region has 15 residues. Per germline, CDR1 MNHEY and CDR2 SVGAGI. CDR3 sequence: CASSRQGAAGNTIYF. The CDR3 nucleotides are TGTGCCAGCAGTCGCCAGGGGGCAGCTGGAAACACCATATATTTT.

Only one count was recorded for this clone. The chain recombines TRBV27 with TRBJ2-7, with TRBD1 matching over 10 bases. With V trimmed by 7 bases and J by 4 bases, 7 bases remained unmatched. CDR1 is MNHEY, CDR2 SMNVEV, per germline (reference sequence). The CDR3 spans 14 residues. DNA of the CDR3: TGTGCCAGCACCCCTGGGACAGGGGATTACGAGCAGTACTTC. Its protein product is CASTPGTGDYEQYF.

CDR3 loop: CASSYSEGYETQYF. In DNA form, the CDR3 reads TGTGCCAGCAGTTACAGCGAGGGATACGAGACCCAGTACTTC. The chain employs TRBV6-5 and TRBJ2-5; the D gene is possibly TRBD2 (5 bases). Trimming took 2 bases from V and 5 from J, leaving 12 bases between them. The CDR3 runs to 14 residues. Germline V CDR1 and CDR2: MNHEY, SVGAGI.

The chain recombines TRBV30 with TRBJ1-2; no firm D call. CDR1 GTSNPN and CDR2 SVGIG come from the germline V gene (reference sequence). The germline V and J ends were trimmed by 0 bases and 14 bases, with 13 bases remaining between them. The CDR3 is made up of 11 amino acids. CDR3 sequence: CAWSVGGNRTF. CDR3 nucleotides: TGTGCCTGGAGTGTAGGTGGAAATCGGACCTTC.

This clone was recorded once. V usage is TRBV30 and J usage is TRBJ1-5; D is perhaps TRBD1 (5 bases). CDR1 and CDR2 (germline): GTSNPN, SVGIG (reference sequence). Trimming took off 0 bases at V and 1 base at J, with 13 bases between the two ends. The CDR3 contains 16 residues. DNA of the CDR3: TGTGCCTGGAGTGTACCGGCGGGGGGAAGCAATCAGCCCCAGCATTTT. Translation gives CAWSVPAGGSNQPQHF.

The V call is TRBV4-1, the J call TRBJ1-1; D is unresolved. V gave up 0 bases and J gave up 7 bases, with 18 bases separating them. The germline CDR1 and CDR2 sequences are MGHRA and YSYEKL. The CDR3 runs to 16 residues. The CDR3 DNA reads TGCGCCAGCAGCCAAGAGAACTCCCCGAGGATTGGTGAAGCTTTCTTT. The encoded protein is CASSQENSPRIGEAFF.

This clone was counted a single time. V and J are TRBV27 and TRBJ1-5; perhaps TRBD1 as D (5 bases). Germline assignment: CDR1 MNHEY and CDR2 SMNVEV (reference sequence). With 9 bases removed from V and 6 bases from J, the gap between germline ends came to 15 bases. This CDR3 is 13 amino acids long. CDR3: CASSWGMGQPQHF. CDR3 nucleotides: TGTGCCAGTTCGTGGGGGATGGGTCAGCCCCAGCATTTT.

The chain employs TRBV28 and TRBJ1-2; 9 bases line up with TRBD1. The V and J ends lost 4 bases and 5 bases, in that order; junction bases with no gene match: 14. The CDR3 is made up of 17 amino acids. Germline V lookup: CDR1 MDHEN, CDR2 SYDVKM. In DNA, the CDR3 is TGTGCCAGCAGTTCAAGCTACAACAGGGGGCTTGGGTATGGCTACACCTTC. Its protein product is CASSSSYNRGLGYGYTF.